Below are 14 T cell receptor beta chains sequenced from a single sample in a study of blood T cell repertoires in COVID-19. The assay was immunoSEQ multiplex PCR, and TCRdb's table has in-frame clones only and misses some. The repertoire holds some 200,000 clones, with around 86% as singletons. The material sequenced was PBMCs or T cells enriched from blood (not recorded which). All receptors derive from a man younger than 40 in a cohort exposed to, infected with or recovered from COVID-19 (not recorded which).

This clone was recorded only once. V usage is TRBV28 and J usage is TRBJ2-1; tentatively, D is TRBD2 (6 bases). V was trimmed by 3 bases and J by 6 bases, leaving 15 bases between them. CDR3 length: 15 residues. In germline, CDR1 is MDHEN, CDR2 SYDVKM. The CDR3 here is CASSLPGIGGNEQFF. The CDR3, as DNA: TGTGCCAGCAGTTTGCCGGGGATCGGGGGCAATGAGCAGTTCTTC.

This clone was seen only once. The chain employs TRBV10-2 and TRBJ2-7; 7 nucleotides line up with TRBD2. V shed 8 bases and J 5 bases; nucleotides not matched to a gene: 6. This CDR3 region has 12 residues. Germline-derived CDR1 and CDR2 are WSHSY and SAAADI. The CDR3 loop is CASGGRRNEQYF. CDR3 sequence (DNA): TGCGCCAGCGGCGGGAGAAGGAACGAGCAGTACTTC.

The chain has TRBV5-1 and TRBJ2-7, with 9 nucleotides matching TRBD2. CDR3 size: 15 residues. The V segment lost 0 bases and the J segment 3 bases; nucleotides outside the gene matches: 4. Germline-derived CDR1 and CDR2 are SGHRS and YFSETQ. The CDR3 spells CASSLASSGIYEQYF. The CDR3 DNA follows: TGCGCCAGCAGCTTGGCCTCTAGCGGGATCTACGAGCAGTACTTC.

The chain joins TRBV2 to TRBJ1-5, with TRBD1 matching over 8 bases. This CDR3 has 15 amino acids. The junction had 11 bases not matched to a gene; V was cut back by 7 bases and J by 6 bases. CDR1 is SNHLY and CDR2 is FYNNEI in the germline V gene. The CDR3 reads CASTWGAGGGQPQHF. The DNA of the CDR3 is TGTGCCAGCACTTGGGGGGCAGGGGGCGGTCAGCCCCAGCATTTT.

This CDR3 reads CASSLVSSYEQYF. Written as DNA, the CDR3 is TGTGCCAGCAGTCTAGTAAGCTCCTACGAGCAGTACTTC. The rearrangement uses TRBV6-5 and TRBJ2-7; no reliable D call. Trimming removed 5 bases at V and 0 bases at J, with 8 bases between. Germline V CDR1 and CDR2: MNHEY, SVGAGI. The CDR3 totals 13 residues.

The chain has TRBV27 and TRBJ1-1; 10 bases match TRBD1. The junction had 4 bases not matched to a gene; V was cut back by 5 bases and J by 1 base. Germline CDR1 MNHEY, CDR2 SMNVEV (reference sequence). The CDR3 totals 15 residues. The CDR3 region is CASSLRTGGNTEAFF. DNA of the CDR3: TGTGCCAGCAGTCTCCGGACAGGGGGGAACACTGAAGCTTTCTTT.

The CDR3 DNA reads TGTGCCAGCGCCCTCTATGCAGGAAACACCATATATTTT. This sequence encodes CASALYAGNTIYF. The chain uses TRBV11-2 and TRBJ1-3; D is uncertain. Deletions cut 8 bases from V and 4 bases from J, with 12 bases between. The CDR3 length is 13 residues. Germline CDR1 and CDR2: SGHAT and FQNNGV.

This rearrangement joins TRBV20-1 to TRBJ2-7; 8 bases map to TRBD2. Unmatched junction bases numbered 7, after V lost 3 bases and J lost 6 bases. Germline V gene data show CDR1 as DFQATT and CDR2 as SNEGSKA (reference sequence). The CDR3 consists of 13 residues. For the CDR3, the DNA is TGCAGTGCTAGTATTAGCGGGAACCCCGAGCAGTACTTC. Protein sequence: CSASISGNPEQYF.

The rearrangement uses TRBV28 and TRBJ1-2; D not certain. The CDR3 has 15 amino acids. Trimming removed 5 bases at V and 4 bases at J, with 17 bases between. CDR1 MDHEN and CDR2 SYDVKM come from the germline V gene. The CDR3 is CASSLSQSLSYGYTF. For the CDR3, the DNA is TGTGCCAGCAGTCTATCCCAATCCCTATCCTATGGCTACACCTTC.

The genes are TRBV3-1 (or the pseudogene TRBV3-2) and TRBJ1-2, with TRBD1 matching 7 bases. CDR1 and CDR2 (germline): LGHDT, YNNKEL (reference sequence). V dropped 6 bases and J dropped 5; count of bases not matched to a gene: 12. The CDR3 loop spans 15 amino acids. Written as DNA, the CDR3 is TGTGCCAGCAGACCCTACGAGGGGGCTGGGTATGGCTACACCTTC. Its protein is CASRPYEGAGYGYTF.

The chain is built from TRBV15 and TRBJ1-1; unclear D gene. Germline V gene lookup returns CDR1 LNHNV and CDR2 YYDKDF (reference sequence). Between the trimmed V and J ends, which lost 0 bases and 7 bases, there was a span of 6 bases. This CDR3 is 12 amino acids long. The CDR3 DNA is TGTGCCACCAGCAGAGATGGCAATGAAGCTTTCTTT. This translates into CATSRDGNEAFF. The whole variable domain, filled in from reference TRBV15 and TRBJ1-1, reads DAMVIQNPRYQVTQFGKPVTLSCSQTLNHNVMYWYQQKSSQAPKLLFHYYDKDFNNEADTPDNFQSRRPNTSFCFLDIRSPGLGDTAMYLCATSRDGNEAFFGQGTRLTVV.

This clone was found a few times. The rearrangement links TRBV28 to TRBJ2-3, with no clear D. In germline, CDR1 is MDHEN, CDR2 SYDVKM. V gave up 9 bases and J gave up 0 bases, with 19 bases separating them. The CDR3 is 16 residues long. Here the CDR3 DNA reads TGTGCCAGTACGCAACCCATAGACGGGAGCACAGATACGCAGTATTTT. Translated: CASTQPIDGSTDTQYF.

The sample holds a few counts of this clone. This rearrangement joins TRBV7-6 to TRBJ2-7; TRBD1 agrees at 7 bases. The CDR3 is 14 residues long. Per germline, CDR1 SGHVS and CDR2 FNYEAQ. The V segment lost 1 base and the J segment 5 bases; nucleotides outside the gene matches: 5. CDR3 bases: TGTGCCAGCAGCTTAGTTCGAGGGGGCGACGAGCAGTACTTC. Encoded protein: CASSLVRGGDEQYF.

CDR3 in amino acids: CGASSYNEQFF. Written as DNA, the CDR3 is TGTGGGGCGAGCTCCTACAATGAGCAGTTCTTC. This rearrangement joins TRBV28 to TRBJ2-1, with D unresolved. This CDR3 spans 11 amino acids. Germline-derived CDR1 and CDR2 are MDHEN and SYDVKM.